This T cell receptor (beta chain) is from a study of cytomegalovirus exposure and HLA in healthy donors. Overall study context: Within the Caucasian-associated ancestry cluster were about 81% of the roughly 380 genotyped donors.

Study-wide results and limits: Rare sequences made up most TCRs, while some public TCRs were found in many donors. A likely sequencing artifact accounted for one observed cluster of highly shared sequence variants. Earlier analysis found most TCR beta V segments productive about 87% or about 30% of the time.

Vbeta (60) and Jbeta (13) primers were used in the PCR. Some clones are missing from TCRdb's copy, which holds only in-frame ones; the method was immunoSEQ multiplex PCR. Of approximately 100,000 clones listed, 60% to 80% were seen once; the top ten hold about 4%. With regard to this clone: Its antigen is currently unknown.

The CDR3 has 16 residues. Between the trimmed V and J ends, which lost 5 bases and 0 bases, there was a span of 14 bases. From germline, CDR1 is SGHTA and CDR2 FQGNSA. This TCR came from a woman in her forties in good health and CMV-seronegative. The sequenced material came from PBMCs. The J gene is TRBJ1-3, the V gene TRBV7-2; D gene ambiguous. The CDR3 here is CASSPSYGDSGNTIYF. The CDR3 DNA reads TGTGCCAGCAGCCCCAGTTACGGGGACTCTGGAAACACCATATATTTT.